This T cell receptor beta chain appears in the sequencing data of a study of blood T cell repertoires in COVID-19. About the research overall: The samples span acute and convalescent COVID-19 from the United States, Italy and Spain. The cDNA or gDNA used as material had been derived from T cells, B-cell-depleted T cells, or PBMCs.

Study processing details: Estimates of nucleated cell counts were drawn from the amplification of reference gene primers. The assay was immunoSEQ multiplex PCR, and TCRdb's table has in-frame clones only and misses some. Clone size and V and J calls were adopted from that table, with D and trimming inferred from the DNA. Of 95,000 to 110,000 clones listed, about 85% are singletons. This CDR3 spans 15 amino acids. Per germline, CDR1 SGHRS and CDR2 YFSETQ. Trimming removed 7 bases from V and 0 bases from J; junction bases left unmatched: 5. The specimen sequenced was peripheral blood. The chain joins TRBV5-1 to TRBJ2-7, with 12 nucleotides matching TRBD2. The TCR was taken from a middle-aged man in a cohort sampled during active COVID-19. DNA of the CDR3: TGCGCCAGCCACCCGACTAGCGGGGGCTCCTACGAGCAGTACTTC. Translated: CASHPTSGGSYEQYF.